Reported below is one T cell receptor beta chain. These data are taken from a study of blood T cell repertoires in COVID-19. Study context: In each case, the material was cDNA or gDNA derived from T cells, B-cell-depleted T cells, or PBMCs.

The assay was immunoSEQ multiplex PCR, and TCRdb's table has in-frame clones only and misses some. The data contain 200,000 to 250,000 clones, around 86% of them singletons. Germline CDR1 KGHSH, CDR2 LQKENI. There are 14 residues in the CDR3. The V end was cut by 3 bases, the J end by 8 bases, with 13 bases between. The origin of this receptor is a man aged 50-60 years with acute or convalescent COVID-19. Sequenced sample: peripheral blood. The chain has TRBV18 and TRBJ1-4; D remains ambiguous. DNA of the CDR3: TGTGCCAGCTCACCGGGAGGGATGGTCGAAAAACTGTTTTTT. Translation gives CASSPGGMVEKLFF.